Listed below are T cell receptor beta chains from one sample, sequenced in a study of cytomegalovirus exposure and HLA in healthy donors. Sequencing used immunoSEQ multiplex PCR; TCRdb keeps in-frame clones, though not all of them. The sample includes about 110,000 clones, 65% seen only once; the top ten take around 4%. The sequencing input was PBMCs. These receptors all come from a young man in good health and CMV-seropositive. The CDR3 runs from the conserved cysteine through the conserved F or W. A D gene is named only where the DNA matches it firmly. Expanded clones are given a class, and other clones once, few, many or no size at all.

clone_size	v_call	d_call	j_call	cdr3_nt	cdr3_aa
-	TRBV19	TRBD1	TRBJ2-3	TGTGCCAGTAGTACATACAGGGGGTGGGCAGATACGCAGTATTTT	CASSTYRGWADTQYF
-	TRBV9	TRBD1	TRBJ1-3	TGTGCCAGCAGCGTAGGAGACAGGGGTGGTTTAGGAAACACCATATATTTT	CASSVGDRGGLGNTIYF
-	TRBV27	TRBD1	TRBJ1-2	TGTGCCAGCAGTTCCTGGACAGGGCGCGCATATGGCTACACCTTC	CASSSWTGRAYGYTF
-	TRBV19	TRBD1	TRBJ2-1	TGTGCCAGTAGTACGGGACAGGGTTCGAATGAGCAGTTCTTC	CASSTGQGSNEQFF
-	TRBV9	TRBD1	TRBJ2-5	TGTGCCAGCAGCGTAGCCGGAGACAAGGGGGCGCAAGAGACCCAGTACTTC	CASSVAGDKGAQETQYF
-	TRBV7-2	-	TRBJ1-2	TGTGCCAGCAGCTTCCGGGACACTCCCGATGGCTACACCTTC	CASSFRDTPDGYTF
-	TRBV6-5	-	TRBJ2-3	TGTGCCAGCAGTTACATCGGGTCTACAGATACGCAGTATTTT	CASSYIGSTDTQYF
-	TRBV19	-	TRBJ1-5	TGTGCCAGTAGTATAGAAGGGGGACAGCCCCAGCATTTT	CASSIEGGQPQHF
-	TRBV30	-	TRBJ2-2	TGTGCCTCGGTATGGGGCCCGAACACCGGGGAGCTGTTTTTT	CASVWGPNTGELFF
-	TRBV18	TRBD1	TRBJ1-2	TGTGCCAGCTCACCCCTGGACAGGACCGGAGGCTACACCTTC	CASSPLDRTGGYTF
-	TRBV18	-	TRBJ2-7	TGTGCCAGCTCACCCCAGGGCAACTCCTACGAGCAGTACTTC	CASSPQGNSYEQYF
few	TRBV6-1	-	TRBJ1-1	TGTGCCAGCAGTGAAAGAGTAGCGGGGGCGAACACTGAAGCTTTCTTT	CASSERVAGANTEAFF
-	TRBV6-4	TRBD2	TRBJ2-1	TGTGCCAGCAGTGACGGACTAGCGGGGGGTAATGAGCAGTTCTTC	CASSDGLAGGNEQFF
-	TRBV5-1	-	TRBJ1-1	TGCGCCAGCAGCATGCAGGGAAACACTGAAGCTTTCTTT	CASSMQGNTEAFF
-	TRBV9	-	TRBJ2-7	TGTGCCAGCAGCGCCGGGGGACAGATTTTCTCCGAGCAGTACTTC	CASSAGGQIFSEQYF
few	TRBV19	TRBD1	TRBJ1-1	TGTGCCAGTAGTATTGGGGGACAGGCAAGGGTGAACACTGAAGCTTTCTTT	CASSIGGQARVNTEAFF
-	TRBV6-6	-	TRBJ1-4	TGTGCCAGCAGTTACTCGGGCGGGCCCCTTGAAAAACTGTTTTTT	CASSYSGGPLEKLFF
-	TRBV18	TRBD2	TRBJ2-3	TGTGCCAGCTCACCCTCCACAGCCGGGAGGGATACGCAGTATTTT	CASSPSTAGRDTQYF
-	TRBV18	-	TRBJ1-5	TGTGCCAGCTCCCCAGGGCAGGGAAGCAATCAGCCCCAGCATTTT	CASSPGQGSNQPQHF
-	TRBV6-5	TRBD1	TRBJ2-7	TGTGCCAGCAGTTACCGGGACAGGGGGATATACGAGCAGTACTTC	CASSYRDRGIYEQYF
-	TRBV5-1	TRBD1	TRBJ1-5	TGCGCCAGCAGACTCGGACAGGGAGATTGGCCCCAGCATTTT	CASRLGQGDWPQHF
-	TRBV7-9	TRBD1	TRBJ2-7	TGTGCCAGCAGTCCTCGTTCGGGACAGGGAGCGGGTGAGCAGTACTTC	CASSPRSGQGAGEQYF
-	TRBV5-1	TRBD2	TRBJ2-1	TGCGCCAGCAGCACGACTAGCGGGGGGGCGGTAAATGAGCAGTTCTTC	CASSTTSGGAVNEQFF
-	TRBV14	-	TRBJ2-3	TGTGCCAGCAGCCAAGATCCGACCGGGTTTAGAGCAGATACGCAGTATTTT	CASSQDPTGFRADTQYF